The T cell receptor beta chain under discussion was sequenced for a study of blood T cell repertoires in COVID-19. Study-wide background: Spain, Italy and the United States supplied samples that represented acute and convalescent COVID-19. From T cells, B-cell-depleted T cells, or PBMCs came the material, which was cDNA or gDNA.

Trimming took 5 bases from V and 2 from J, leaving 6 bases between them. The CDR3 covers 12 residues. Germline V CDR1 and CDR2: MDHEN, SYDVKM. Profiling relied on immunoSEQ multiplex PCR, and the TCRdb table lists in-frame clones only, not all of them. The data contain 300,000 to 450,000 clones, around nine tenths of them singletons. This clone was observed a handful of times. This receptor was taken from a human donor in a cohort sampled during active COVID-19. This chain joins TRBV28 and TRBJ2-5; D gene uncertain. Sequencing was carried out using peripheral blood. The CDR3 reads CASSPGQETQYF. CDR3 DNA: TGTGCCAGCAGTCCGGGTCAAGAGACCCAGTACTTC.